The table lists the clone carrying this TCR beta chain with a count of one. Its antigen is currently unknown. Mismatch repair deficiency was confirmed in all patients, by PCR or immunohistochemistry. TCR sequencing covered a few patients who responded to pembrolizumab. TCRdb keeps only in-frame clones here, not all; method: immunoSEQ multiplex PCR. The data show around 52,000 clones, with approximately 84% seen just once and roughly 8.8% held by the top ten. CDR1 PRHDT and CDR2 FYEKMQ come from the germline V gene (reference sequence). The ends lost 0 bases at V and 5 bases at J; junction bases unmatched: 7. This CDR3 has 16 residues. This specimen belongs to a study of PD-1 blockade in mismatch repair-deficient tumors. General observations from the study: After pembrolizumab, tumor-resident clones rose rapidly, then generally contracted before radiologic responses.

Sample: peripheral blood, taken roughly 21 weeks after starting pembrolizumab. The V gene is TRBV13, the J gene TRBJ2-5; 9 positions match TRBD1. The sequence was collected from an adult with mismatch repair-deficient cancer. CDR3 loop: CASSLGEQGAGETQYF. The CDR3 DNA reads as TGTGCCAGCAGCTTAGGCGAACAGGGGGCAGGTGAGACCCAGTACTTC.